Detailed here is one T cell receptor (beta chain). The data are from a study of T cells in localized non-small cell lung cancer. Assay used: immunoSEQ multiplex PCR; TCRdb lists only in-frame clones, some missing. The sample holds about 6,800 clones; under 55% are singletons and the top ten take approximately 4.2%. The V end lost 4 bases, the J end lost 0 bases, and 14 bases lay between the germline ends. Germline CDR1 is SGHDN and CDR2 is FVKESK. This CDR3 comprises 16 residues. The specimen was lymph node tissue, collected before any cancer treatment. The chain employs TRBV14 and TRBJ2-3; D possibly corresponds to TRBD2 (6 bases). This receptor was obtained from a man aged 40 to 70 with stage I lung adenocarcinoma. For the CDR3, the DNA is TGTGCCAGCAGCCCGGGGGTCATCCTTAGCACAGATACGCAGTATTTT. Its translation is CASSPGVILSTDTQYF.